These T cell receptor beta chains were read from a single sample in a study of T-cell reconstitution after alpha-beta-depleted transplantation in children. TCRdb ran MiXCR on the PCR reads and lists one entry per CDR3 protein. The data hold around 500,000 distinct CDR3 sequences, with under 15% observed a single time. The sample here was PBMCs from the stem cell graft donor, taken from the stem cell graft. All receptors come from a human donor who donated a stem cell graft to a child with combined immunodeficiency. CDR3s include the opening cysteine and the closing phenylalanine or tryptophan. The D gene is left open where the match is weak. The size field is filled for only some rows; it gives once, few, many or a size class.

V gene: TRBV5-1; clone size: -; J gene: TRBJ1-1; D gene: TRBD1; CDR3 length: 13; CDR3 DNA: TGCGCCAGCAGCCCTACAGGGGCGTCTGAAGCTTTCTTT; CDR3 protein: CASSPTGASEAFF
V gene: TRBV24-1; clone size: many; J gene: TRBJ2-3; D gene: -; CDR3 length: 16; CDR3 DNA: TGTGCCACCAGTGACCCCGACAGTGAGAGCACAGATACGCAGTATTTT; CDR3 protein: CATSDPDSESTDTQYF
V gene: TRBV20-1; clone size: many; J gene: TRBJ2-3; D gene: -; CDR3 length: 15; CDR3 DNA: TGCAGTGCCAACCACGCCGGCTACAACACAGATACGCAGTATTTT; CDR3 protein: CSANHAGYNTDTQYF
V gene: TRBV6-2/TRBV6-3; clone size: -; J gene: TRBJ2-1; D gene: -; CDR3 length: 15; CDR3 DNA: TGTGCCAGCAGTGCGGGACTGTCGAGATACAATGAGCAGTTCTTC; CDR3 protein: CASSAGLSRYNEQFF
V gene: TRBV15; clone size: few; J gene: TRBJ2-7; D gene: TRBD2; CDR3 length: 14; CDR3 DNA: TGTGCCACCAGCATTCAAGCGGGGGCCTACGAGCAGTACTTC; CDR3 protein: CATSIQAGAYEQYF
V gene: TRBV30; clone size: few; J gene: TRBJ1-1; D gene: -; CDR3 length: 14; CDR3 DNA: TGTGCCTGGAGTGTACTGAGGACAGACACTGAAGCTTTCTTT; CDR3 protein: CAWSVLRTDTEAFF
V gene: TRBV7-2; clone size: few; J gene: TRBJ2-5; D gene: TRBD1; CDR3 length: 14; CDR3 DNA: TGTGCCAGCACCCGACAGGGGGTCCAAGAGACCCAGTACTTC; CDR3 protein: CASTRQGVQETQYF
V gene: TRBV5-1; clone size: -; J gene: TRBJ2-6; D gene: TRBD2; CDR3 length: 18; CDR3 DNA: TGCGCCAGCAGCCCCATAGCGGGAGGGCCCTCTGGGGCCAACGTCCTGACTTTC; CDR3 protein: CASSPIAGGPSGANVLTF
V gene: TRBV20-1; clone size: -; J gene: TRBJ2-3; D gene: -; CDR3 length: 12; CDR3 DNA: TGCAGTGCTGAGAGGAGCGCAGATACGCAGTATTTT; CDR3 protein: CSAERSADTQYF
V gene: TRBV6-2/TRBV6-3; clone size: -; J gene: TRBJ2-1; D gene: TRBD2; CDR3 length: 14; CDR3 DNA: TGTGCCAGCGAAGGACTAGCGGCCTACAATGAGCAGTTCTTC; CDR3 protein: CASEGLAAYNEQFF
V gene: TRBV6-5; clone size: few; J gene: TRBJ1-1; D gene: -; CDR3 length: 14; CDR3 DNA: TGTGCCAGCAGTTACAGGGGCCGGGGCGCTGAAGCTTTCTTT; CDR3 protein: CASSYRGRGAEAFF
V gene: TRBV7-2; clone size: many; J gene: TRBJ2-7; D gene: -; CDR3 length: 10; CDR3 DNA: TGTGCCAGCAAAACCTACGAGCAGTACTTC; CDR3 protein: CASKTYEQYF
V gene: TRBV24-1; clone size: -; J gene: TRBJ2-7; D gene: TRBD1; CDR3 length: 14; CDR3 DNA: TGTGCCACCAGTGATTCCGACAGGGGCTACGAGCAGTACTTC; CDR3 protein: CATSDSDRGYEQYF
V gene: TRBV5-1; clone size: few; J gene: TRBJ2-5; D gene: -; CDR3 length: 16; CDR3 DNA: TGCGCCAGCAGCTTGGCCCCCCGGGGCGTCTTGGAGACCCAGTACTTC; CDR3 protein: CASSLAPRGVLETQYF
V gene: TRBV12-3/TRBV12-4; clone size: -; J gene: TRBJ2-5; D gene: -; CDR3 length: 14; CDR3 DNA: TGTGCCAGCAGAGGGCAGGGGGGCCAAGAGACCCAGTACTTC; CDR3 protein: CASRGQGGQETQYF
V gene: TRBV6-2/TRBV6-3; clone size: -; J gene: TRBJ1-2; D gene: TRBD1; CDR3 length: 14; CDR3 DNA: TGTGCCAGCAGTTACCAGGACAGGGCCAGTGGCTACACCTTC; CDR3 protein: CASSYQDRASGYTF
V gene: TRBV20-1; clone size: few; J gene: TRBJ2-7; D gene: TRBD1; CDR3 length: 14; CDR3 DNA: TGCAGTGCTAGAGATCTGGCAGGGGGATACGAGCAGTACTTC; CDR3 protein: CSARDLAGGYEQYF
V gene: TRBV7-2; clone size: few; J gene: TRBJ1-1; D gene: TRBD1; CDR3 length: 16; CDR3 DNA: TGTGCCAGCAGCTTAGTAGTGAACAGGGGAAACACTGAAGCTTTCTTT; CDR3 protein: CASSLVVNRGNTEAFF
V gene: TRBV28; clone size: -; J gene: TRBJ1-5; D gene: TRBD1; CDR3 length: 17; CDR3 DNA: TGTGCCAGCAGTTTGACAGGGGGGCCCTATAGCAATCAGCCCCAGCATTTT; CDR3 protein: CASSLTGGPYSNQPQHF